The present entry profiles one TCR beta chain with its context. Germline CDR1 and CDR2: SGHTA and FQGNSA. This CDR3 is built from 14 residues. V shed 5 bases and J shed 0 bases, with 7 bases lying between them. The sample belongs to a study of blood T cell repertoires in COVID-19. Study information: Samples representing acute and convalescent COVID-19 were sourced from the United States, Italy and Spain.

Assay used: immunoSEQ multiplex PCR; TCRdb lists only in-frame clones, some missing. Altogether about 120,000 clones are present, around 84% being singletons, with the ten largest covering under 4%. The chain couples TRBV7-2 to TRBJ2-2; D is possibly TRBD1 (5 bases). Sequencing input: PBMCs or T cells enriched from blood (not recorded which). The TCR sequence derives from a woman younger than 45 who had recovered from COVID-19. The CDR3 protein is CASSSRANTGELFF. The CDR3 DNA sequence: TGTGCCAGCAGCAGCAGGGCGAACACCGGGGAGCTGTTTTTT.